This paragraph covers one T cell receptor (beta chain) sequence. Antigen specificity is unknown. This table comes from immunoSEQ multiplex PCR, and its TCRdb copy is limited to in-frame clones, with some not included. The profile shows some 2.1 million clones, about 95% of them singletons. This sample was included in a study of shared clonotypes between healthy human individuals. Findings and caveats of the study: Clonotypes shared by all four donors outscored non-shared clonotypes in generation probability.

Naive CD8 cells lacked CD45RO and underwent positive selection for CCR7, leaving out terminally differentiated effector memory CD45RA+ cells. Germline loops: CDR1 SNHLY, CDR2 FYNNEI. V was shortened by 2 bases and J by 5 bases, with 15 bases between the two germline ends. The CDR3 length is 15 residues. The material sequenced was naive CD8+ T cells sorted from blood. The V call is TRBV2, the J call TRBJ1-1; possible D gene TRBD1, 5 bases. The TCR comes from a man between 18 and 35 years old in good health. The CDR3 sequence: CASSERQPQGTEAFF. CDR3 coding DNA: TGTGCCAGCAGTGAAAGACAGCCTCAGGGAACTGAAGCTTTCTTT.